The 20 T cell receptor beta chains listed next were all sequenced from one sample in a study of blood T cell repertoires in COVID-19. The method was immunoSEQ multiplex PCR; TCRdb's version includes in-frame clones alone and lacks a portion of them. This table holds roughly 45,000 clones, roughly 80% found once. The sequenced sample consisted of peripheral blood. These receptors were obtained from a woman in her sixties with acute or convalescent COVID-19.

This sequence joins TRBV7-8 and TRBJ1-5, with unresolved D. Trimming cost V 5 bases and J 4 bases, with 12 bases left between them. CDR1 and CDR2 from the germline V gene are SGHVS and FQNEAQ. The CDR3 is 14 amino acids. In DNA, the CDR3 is TGTGCCAGCAGCACGGATGGAGGGAATCAGCCCCAGCATTTT. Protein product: CASSTDGGNQPQHF.

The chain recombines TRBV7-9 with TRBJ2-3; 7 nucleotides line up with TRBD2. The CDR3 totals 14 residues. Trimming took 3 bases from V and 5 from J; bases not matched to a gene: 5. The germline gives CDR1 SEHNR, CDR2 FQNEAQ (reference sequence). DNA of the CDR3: TGTGCCAGCAGCTTGCGGGGGTCTATAGATACGCAGTATTTT. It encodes CASSLRGSIDTQYF.

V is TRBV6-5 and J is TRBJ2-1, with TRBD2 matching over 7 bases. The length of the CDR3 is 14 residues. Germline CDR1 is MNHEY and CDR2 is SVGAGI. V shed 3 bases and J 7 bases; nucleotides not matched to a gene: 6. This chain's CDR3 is CASSYMTSSNEQFF. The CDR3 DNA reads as TGTGCCAGCAGTTATATGACTAGCTCAAATGAGCAGTTCTTC.

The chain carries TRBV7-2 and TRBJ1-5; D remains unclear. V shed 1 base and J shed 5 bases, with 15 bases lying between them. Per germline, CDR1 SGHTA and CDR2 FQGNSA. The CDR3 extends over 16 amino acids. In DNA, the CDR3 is TGTGCCAGCAGCTTAGAACTTACGCCTTTTTATCAGCCCCAGCATTTT. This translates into CASSLELTPFYQPQHF.

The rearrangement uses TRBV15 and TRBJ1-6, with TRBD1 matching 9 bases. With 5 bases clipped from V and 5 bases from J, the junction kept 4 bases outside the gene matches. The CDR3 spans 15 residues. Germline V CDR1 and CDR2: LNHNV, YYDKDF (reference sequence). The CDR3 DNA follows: TGTGCCACCAGCGAACAGGGGGCAAATAATTCACCCCTCCACTTT. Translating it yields CATSEQGANNSPLHF.

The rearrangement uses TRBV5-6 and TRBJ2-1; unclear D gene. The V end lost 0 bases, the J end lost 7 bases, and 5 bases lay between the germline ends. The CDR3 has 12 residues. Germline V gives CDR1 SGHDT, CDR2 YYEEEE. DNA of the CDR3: TGTGCCAGCAGCTTGGAGAGTAATGAGCAGTTCTTC. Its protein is CASSLESNEQFF.

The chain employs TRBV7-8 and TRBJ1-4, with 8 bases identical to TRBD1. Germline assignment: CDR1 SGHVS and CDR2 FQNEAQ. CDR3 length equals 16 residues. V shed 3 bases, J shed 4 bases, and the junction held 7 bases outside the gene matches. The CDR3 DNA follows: TGTGCCAGCAGCTTCGTGACAGGGGTCTTTAATGAAAAACTGTTTTTT. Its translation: CASSFVTGVFNEKLFF.

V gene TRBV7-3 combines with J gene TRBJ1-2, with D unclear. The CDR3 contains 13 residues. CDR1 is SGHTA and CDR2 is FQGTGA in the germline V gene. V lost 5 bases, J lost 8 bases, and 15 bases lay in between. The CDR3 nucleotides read TGTGCCAGCAGCCCCTCGGGTCCTGTGGGCTACACCTTC. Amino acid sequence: CASSPSGPVGYTF.

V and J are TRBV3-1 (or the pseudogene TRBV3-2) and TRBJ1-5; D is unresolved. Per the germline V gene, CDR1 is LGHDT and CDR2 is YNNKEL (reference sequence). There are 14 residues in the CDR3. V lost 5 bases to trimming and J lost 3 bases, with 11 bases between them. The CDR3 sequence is CASSARRDNQPQHF. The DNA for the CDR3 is TGTGCCAGCAGCGCCCGGAGGGACAATCAGCCCCAGCATTTT.

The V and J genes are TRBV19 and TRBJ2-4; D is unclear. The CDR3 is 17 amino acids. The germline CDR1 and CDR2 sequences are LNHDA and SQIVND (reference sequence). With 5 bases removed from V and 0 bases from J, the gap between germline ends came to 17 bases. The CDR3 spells CASSAPQALLAKNIQYF. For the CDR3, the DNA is TGTGCCAGTAGTGCTCCTCAGGCGTTGTTAGCCAAAAACATTCAGTACTTC.

CDR3 protein: CASGREGGYTF. Written as DNA, the CDR3 is TGTGCCAGCGGGAGGGAGGGTGGCTACACCTTC. The genes are TRBV12-3 or TRBV12-4 and TRBJ1-2; unclear D gene. Between the trimmed V and J ends, which lost 8 bases and 7 bases, there was a span of 11 bases. The CDR3 is 11 amino acids.

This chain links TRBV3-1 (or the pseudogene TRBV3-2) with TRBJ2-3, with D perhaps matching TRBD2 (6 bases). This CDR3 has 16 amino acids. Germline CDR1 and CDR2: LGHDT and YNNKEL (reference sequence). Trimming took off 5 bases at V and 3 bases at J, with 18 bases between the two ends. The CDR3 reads CASSGRRRARTDTQYF. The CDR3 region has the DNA TGTGCCAGCAGCGGCCGGCGGAGGGCGCGGACAGATACGCAGTATTTT.

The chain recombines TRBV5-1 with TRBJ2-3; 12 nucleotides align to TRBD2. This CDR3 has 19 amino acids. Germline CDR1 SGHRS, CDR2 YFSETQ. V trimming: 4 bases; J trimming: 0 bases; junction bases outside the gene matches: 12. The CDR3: CASSRPGASGGGSTDTQYF. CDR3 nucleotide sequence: TGCGCCAGCAGCAGACCCGGCGCTAGCGGGGGGGGTAGCACAGATACGCAGTATTTT.

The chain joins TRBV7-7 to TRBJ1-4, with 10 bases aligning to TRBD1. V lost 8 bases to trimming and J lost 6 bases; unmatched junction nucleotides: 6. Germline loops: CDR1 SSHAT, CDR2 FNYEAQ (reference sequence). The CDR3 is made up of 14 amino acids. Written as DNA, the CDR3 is TGTGCCAGCGGCGCCGGGACAGGGGATGAAAAACTGTTTTTT. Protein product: CASGAGTGDEKLFF.

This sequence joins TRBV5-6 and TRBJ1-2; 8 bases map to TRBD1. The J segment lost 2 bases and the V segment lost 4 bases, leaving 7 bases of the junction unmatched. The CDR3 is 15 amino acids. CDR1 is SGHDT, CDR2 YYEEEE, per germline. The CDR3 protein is CASSLPGQENYGYTF. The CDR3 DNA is TGTGCCAGCAGCCTCCCGGGACAGGAGAACTATGGCTACACCTTC.

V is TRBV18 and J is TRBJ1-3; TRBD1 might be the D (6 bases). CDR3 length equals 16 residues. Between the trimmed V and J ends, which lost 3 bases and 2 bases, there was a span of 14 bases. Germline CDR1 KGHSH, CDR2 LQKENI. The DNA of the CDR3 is TGTGCCAGCTCACCCGTTTGGGGGCGCACTGGAAACACCATATATTTT. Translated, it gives CASSPVWGRTGNTIYF.

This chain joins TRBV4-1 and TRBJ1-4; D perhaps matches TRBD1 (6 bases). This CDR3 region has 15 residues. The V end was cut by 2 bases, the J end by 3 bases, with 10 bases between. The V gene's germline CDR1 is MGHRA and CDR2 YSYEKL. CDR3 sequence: CASSQPTGSNEKLFF. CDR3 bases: TGCGCCAGCAGCCAACCAACAGGGTCTAATGAAAAACTGTTTTTT.

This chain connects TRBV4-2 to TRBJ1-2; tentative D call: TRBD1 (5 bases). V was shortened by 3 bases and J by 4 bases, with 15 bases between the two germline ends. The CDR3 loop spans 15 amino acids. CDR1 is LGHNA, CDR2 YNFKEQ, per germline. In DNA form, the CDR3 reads TGTGCCAGCAGCCATGACGGAGGGGCAGCCTATGGCTACACCTTC. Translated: CASSHDGGAAYGYTF.

CDR3 residues: CANEEVHEQYF. For the CDR3, the DNA is TGTGCCAATGAGGAGGTCCACGAGCAGTACTTC. The rearrangement joins TRBV2 to TRBJ2-7; a weak D match, TRBD2 (5 bases). Germline V CDR1 and CDR2: SNHLY, FYNNEI. Trimming cost V 10 bases and J 5 bases, with 12 bases left between them. CDR3 size: 11 residues. Together with reference TRBV2 and TRBJ2-7, the CDR3 gives the full variable domain: EPEVTQTPSHQVTQMGQEVILRCVPISNHLYFYWYRQILGQKVEFLVSFYNNEISEKSEIFDDQFSVERPDGSNFTLKIRSTKLEDSAMYFCANEEVHEQYFGPGTRLTVT.

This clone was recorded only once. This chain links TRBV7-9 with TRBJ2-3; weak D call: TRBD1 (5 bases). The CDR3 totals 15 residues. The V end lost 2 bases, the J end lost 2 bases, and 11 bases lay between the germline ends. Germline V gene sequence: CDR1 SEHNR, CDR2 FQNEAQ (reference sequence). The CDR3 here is CASSLSRVDTDTQYF. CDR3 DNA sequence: TGTGCCAGCAGCTTATCCAGGGTTGACACAGATACGCAGTATTTT.